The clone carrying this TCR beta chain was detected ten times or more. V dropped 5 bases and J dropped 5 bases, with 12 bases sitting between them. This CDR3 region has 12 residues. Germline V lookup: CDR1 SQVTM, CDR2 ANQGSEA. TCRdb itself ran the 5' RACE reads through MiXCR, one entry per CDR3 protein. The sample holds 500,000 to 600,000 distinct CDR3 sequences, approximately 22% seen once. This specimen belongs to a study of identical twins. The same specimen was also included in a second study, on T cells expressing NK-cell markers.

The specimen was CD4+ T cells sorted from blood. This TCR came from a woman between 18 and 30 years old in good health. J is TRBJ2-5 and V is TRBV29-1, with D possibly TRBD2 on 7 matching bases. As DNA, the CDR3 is TGCAGCGTTTCGGGGGGCGGTGAGACCCAGTACTTC. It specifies CSVSGGGETQYF.